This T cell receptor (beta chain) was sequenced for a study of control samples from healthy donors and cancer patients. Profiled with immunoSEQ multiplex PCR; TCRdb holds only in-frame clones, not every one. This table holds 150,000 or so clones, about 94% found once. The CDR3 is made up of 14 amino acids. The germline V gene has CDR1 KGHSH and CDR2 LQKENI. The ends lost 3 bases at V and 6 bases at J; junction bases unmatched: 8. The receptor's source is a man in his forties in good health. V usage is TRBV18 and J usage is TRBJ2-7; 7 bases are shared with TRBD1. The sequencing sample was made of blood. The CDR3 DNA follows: TGTGCCAGCTCACCTGATGACAGGGCACGCGAGCAGTACTTC. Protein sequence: CASSPDDRAREQYF.